This record concerns one T cell receptor beta chain sequence. These data are taken from a study of blood T cell repertoires in COVID-19. Profiling relied on immunoSEQ multiplex PCR, and the TCRdb table lists in-frame clones only, not all of them. The repertoire holds roughly 260,000 clones, with about 85% as singletons. This clonotype was sampled from a man aged 60-69 years who had recovered from COVID-19. Sequenced input: peripheral blood.

The CDR3, as DNA: TGTGCCAGCAGCGCCCTAGCGGGGGCTAGCACAGATACGCAGTATTTT. Translating it yields CASSALAGASTDTQYF. The chain carries TRBV9 and TRBJ2-3; 10 nucleotides align to TRBD2. The J segment lost 0 bases and the V segment lost 3 bases, leaving 4 bases of the junction unmatched. This CDR3 is 16 amino acids long. Germline loops: CDR1 SGDLS, CDR2 YYNGEE.